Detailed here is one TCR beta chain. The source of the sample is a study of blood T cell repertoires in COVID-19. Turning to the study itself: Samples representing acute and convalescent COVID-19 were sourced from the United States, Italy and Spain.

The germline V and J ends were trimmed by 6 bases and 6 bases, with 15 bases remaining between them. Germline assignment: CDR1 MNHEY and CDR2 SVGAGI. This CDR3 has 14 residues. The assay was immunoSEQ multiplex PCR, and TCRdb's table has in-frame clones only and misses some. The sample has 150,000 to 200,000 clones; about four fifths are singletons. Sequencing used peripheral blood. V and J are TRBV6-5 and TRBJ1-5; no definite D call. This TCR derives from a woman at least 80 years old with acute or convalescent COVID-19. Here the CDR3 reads CASSPDFSSQPQHF. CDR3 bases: TGTGCCAGCAGCCCCGACTTTTCGAGTCAGCCCCAGCATTTT.